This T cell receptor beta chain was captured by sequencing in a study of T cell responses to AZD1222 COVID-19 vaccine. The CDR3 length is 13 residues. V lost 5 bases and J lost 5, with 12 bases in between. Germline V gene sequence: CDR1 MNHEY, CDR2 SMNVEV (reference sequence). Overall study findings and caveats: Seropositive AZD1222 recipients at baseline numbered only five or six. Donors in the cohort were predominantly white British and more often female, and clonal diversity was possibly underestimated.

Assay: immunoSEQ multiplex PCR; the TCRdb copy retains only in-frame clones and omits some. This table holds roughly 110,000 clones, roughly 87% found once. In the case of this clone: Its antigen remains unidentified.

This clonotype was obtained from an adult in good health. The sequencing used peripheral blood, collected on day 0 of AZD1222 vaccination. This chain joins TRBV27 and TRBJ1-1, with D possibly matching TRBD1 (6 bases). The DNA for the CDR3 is TGTGCCAGCAGTCGGACAGATGGTACTGAAGCTTTCTTT. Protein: CASSRTDGTEAFF.